The 30 T cell receptor beta chains given below trace back to one sample, sequenced in a study of blood T cells in healthy people across ages. A second PCR of about 7 to 12 cycles used a sample-barcoded 5' primer and a J-beta primer mix. TCRdb reprocessed the 5' RACE reads with MiXCR, giving one entry per CDR3 protein. The sample lists 1,300,000 or so distinct CDR3 sequences; roughly 59% were seen once. The sequenced sample consisted of blood. Every receptor here comes from a man between 18 and 35 years old in good health.

The chain has TRBV25-1 and TRBJ2-7; possibly TRBD2 for D (6 bases). Judging by the DNA end, TRBJ2-5 fits better; the J call may be wrong. In germline, CDR1 is MGHDK, CDR2 SYGVNS. The CDR3 runs to 16 residues. CDR3 amino acids: CASSEGGRGTEETQYF. CDR3 nucleotides: TGTGCCAGCAGTGAAGGGGGACGGGGGACCGAAGAGACCCAGTACTTC.

This clonotype was found once. CDR3 nucleotides: TGTGCCTGGAAGAAAGTGAGGAATTCACCCCTCCACTTT. It is translated as CAWKKVRNSPLHF. The chain uses TRBV30 and TRBJ1-6; D is uncertain. This CDR3 contains 13 residues. CDR1 and CDR2 (germline): GTSNPN, SVGIG (reference sequence). V lost 4 bases and J 7 bases, leaving 11 bases between the germline ends.

This chain's CDR3 is CASSFASRYEQYF. The DNA of the CDR3 is TGCGCCAGCAGCTTTGCTAGCAGGTACGAGCAGTACTTC. The V call is TRBV5-1, the J call TRBJ2-4, with D possibly being TRBD2 (5 bases). The last part of the DNA fits TRBJ2-7 better; the J call may be wrong. Germline V gene lookup returns CDR1 SGHRS and CDR2 YFSETQ. The CDR3 runs to 13 residues.

The chain links TRBV20-1 to TRBJ2-7, with 7 bases fitting TRBD1. Trimming removed 6 bases from V and 2 bases from J; junction bases left unmatched: 13. CDR1 DFQATT and CDR2 SNEGSKA come from the germline V gene (reference sequence). The CDR3 length is 15 residues. The CDR3 coding sequence is TGCAGTGCCGCCGGGACAGACCACTCCCCCTACGAGCAGTACTTC. Protein: CSAAGTDHSPYEQYF.

This clonotype showed up just a few times. CDR3 nucleotide sequence: TGTGCCAGCAGGGGGACGGGTTACAATGAGCAGTTCTTC. Translating it yields CASRGTGYNEQFF. This sequence joins TRBV2 and TRBJ2-1; either TRBD1 or TRBD2 may fit D (5 bases each). V was pared by 6 bases and J by 4 bases, with 10 bases between. Germline V CDR1 and CDR2: SNHLY, FYNNEI. The CDR3 runs to 13 residues.

This chain links TRBV29-1 with TRBJ2-1; no clear D gene. Germline assignment: CDR1 SQVTM and CDR2 ANQGSEA. This CDR3 has 12 residues. CDR3 sequence reads: CRVIDGYNEQFF. The CDR3 bases are TGCAGGGTCATCGACGGGTACAATGAGCAGTTCTTC.

This chain links TRBV29-1 with TRBJ2-2, with D hard to call. Trimming left V 5 bases short and J 7 bases short, with 2 bases between. The germline gives CDR1 SQVTM, CDR2 ANQGSEA. CDR3 length: 9 amino acids. The CDR3 protein is CSVYGELFF. The CDR3 bases are TGCAGCGTTTACGGGGAGCTGTTTTTT.

The table lists this clonotype with a few counts. This chain uses TRBV24-1 with TRBJ2-1; possibly TRBD1 for D (7 bases). Per germline, CDR1 KGHDR and CDR2 SFDVKD. Trimming cost V 9 bases and J 1 base, with 9 bases left between them. The CDR3 totals 13 residues. The CDR3 DNA reads as TGTGCCACCCAGGGGGGATCCTACAATGAGCAGTTCTTC. This translates into CATQGGSYNEQFF.

This clonotype was observed at least ten times. A much more abundant neighbour one base away suggests this may be a read error. J is TRBJ2-3 and V is TRBV6-4; 9 bases map to TRBD2. Germline CDR1 and CDR2: MRHNA and SNTAGT. The CDR3 consists of 15 residues. V was pared by 0 bases and J by 4 bases, with 2 bases of the junction left unmatched. The CDR3 DNA follows: TGTGCCAGCAGTGACTCTAGCGGGAGCTCAGATACGCAGTATTTT. Protein: CASSDSSGSSDTQYF.

Only a few counts were recorded for this clonotype. The gene calls are TRBV29-1 and TRBJ2-4; tentatively, D is TRBD1 or TRBD2 (5 bases each). The J call may be mistaken, given a closer DNA end match to TRBJ2-7. The CDR3 has 13 amino acids. CDR1 and CDR2 (germline): SQVTM, ANQGSEA. The CDR3 loop is CSVEGAGTYEQYF. CDR3 DNA: TGCAGCGTTGAAGGGGCAGGGACGTACGAGCAGTACTTC.

The chain has TRBV7-9 and TRBJ2-5; possible D gene TRBD1, 6 bases. V was trimmed by 3 bases and J by 5 bases, leaving 13 bases between them. Germline assignment: CDR1 SEHNR and CDR2 FQNEAQ (reference sequence). The CDR3 is made up of 14 amino acids. The CDR3 nucleotides are TGTGCCAGCAGCTTGTACAGGGAAAGGGAGACCCAGTACTTC. It codes for CASSLYRERETQYF.

This chain uses TRBV4-1 with TRBJ1-1; D call uncertain. Trimming left V 5 bases short and J 1 base short, with 8 bases between. Germline CDR1 is MGHRA and CDR2 is YSYEKL. The CDR3 has 13 residues. CDR3 bases: TGCGCCAGCAGCTCCCTCGGGAACACTGAAGCTTTCTTT. Encoded protein: CASSSLGNTEAFF.

In its sample, this clonotype was seen a few times. The chain combines TRBV4-3 with TRBJ2-3, with 9 bases fitting TRBD2. Germline CDR1 LGHNA, CDR2 YSLEER. The CDR3 length is 18 residues. Unmatched junction bases numbered 12, after V lost 0 bases and J lost 5 bases. The CDR3 DNA sequence: TGCGCCAGCAGCCAAGATCTTTGGATAGCGGGGGCGTTAGATACGCAGTATTTT. The encoded protein is CASSQDLWIAGALDTQYF.

The CDR3 DNA sequence: TGTGCCATCAGTGAGGTCGAAGCAGGTGCACCGTACGAGCAGTACTTC. The encoded protein is CAISEVEAGAPYEQYF. The genes are TRBV10-3 and TRBJ2-7, with unresolved D. V lost 2 bases and J lost 4, with 18 bases in between. This CDR3 is built from 16 residues. Germline V gene data show CDR1 as ENHRY and CDR2 as SYGVKD.

The chain uses TRBV7-8 and TRBJ2-5; TRBD2 matches 10 bases. In germline, CDR1 is SGHVS, CDR2 FQNEAQ. The ends lost 4 bases at V and 5 bases at J; junction bases unmatched: 7. This CDR3 spans 15 amino acids. In nucleotides, the CDR3 is TGTGCCAGCAGCTCCTGGACTAGCGGCCAGGAGACCCAGTACTTC. Its translation is CASSSWTSGQETQYF.

The V gene is TRBV12-3 or TRBV12-4, the J gene TRBJ2-3; 7 nucleotides align to TRBD2. CDR3 length equals 15 residues. Germline trimming cut 2 bases from V and 5 bases from J; bases unmatched to any gene: 7. The CDR3 is CASSLNGGIGDTQYF. CDR3 DNA sequence: TGTGCCAGCAGTTTAAACGGGGGGATTGGAGATACGCAGTATTTT.

CDR3 in amino acids: CSARPVGGTEAFF. Written as DNA, the CDR3 is TGCAGTGCTAGACCAGTTGGAGGCACTGAAGCTTTCTTT. The chain has TRBV20-1 and TRBJ1-1; D is ambiguous. Per germline, CDR1 DFQATT and CDR2 SNEGSKA (reference sequence). Trimming removed 2 bases from V and 4 bases from J, with 11 bases in between. The length of the CDR3 is 13 residues.

This clonotype was picked up one time. This chain links TRBV5-1 with TRBJ2-3, with 13 bases matching TRBD2. From germline, CDR1 is SGHRS and CDR2 YFSETQ. This CDR3 is 17 amino acids long. The junction had 3 bases not matched to a gene; V was cut back by 1 base and J by 1 base. Here the CDR3 reads CASSLTGLAGGTDTQYF. The CDR3 nucleotides read TGCGCCAGCAGCTTGACCGGACTAGCGGGGGGCACAGATACGCAGTATTTT.

This clonotype appeared once. The V and J genes are TRBV6-5 and TRBJ2-3, with D perhaps being TRBD1 or TRBD2 (5 bases each). Between the trimmed V and J ends, which lost 2 bases and 2 bases, there was a span of 11 bases. Germline-derived CDR1 and CDR2 are MNHEY and SVGAGI. The CDR3 contains 15 residues. The CDR3 DNA reads as TGTGCCAGCAGTTACCGGGGACCTACCACAGATACGCAGTATTTT. Translation gives CASSYRGPTTDTQYF.

This clonotype was seen only a few times. The J gene is TRBJ2-1, the V gene TRBV2; possibly TRBD1 for D (6 bases). Germline CDR1 is SNHLY and CDR2 is FYNNEI. There are 13 residues in the CDR3. V was clipped by 6 bases and J by 4 bases, with 10 bases between them. CDR3 sequence: CASRGTLYNEQFF. The CDR3 DNA reads TGTGCCAGCAGGGGGACACTTTACAATGAGCAGTTCTTC.

The chain carries TRBV10-3 and TRBJ2-3; D is unresolved. The CDR3 covers 17 residues. CDR1 is ENHRY and CDR2 is SYGVKD in the germline V gene. V lost 2 bases to trimming and J lost 4 bases, with 19 bases between them. CDR3 loop: CAISEPPMRKAADTQYF. The CDR3, as DNA: TGTGCCATCAGTGAGCCTCCTATGAGGAAGGCAGCAGATACGCAGTATTTT.

This clonotype was counted between two and nine times. The gene calls are TRBV9 and TRBJ1-2; 8 nucleotides line up with TRBD1. The germline V gene has CDR1 SGDLS and CDR2 YYNGEE. The junction had 2 bases not matched to a gene; V was cut back by 3 bases and J by 7 bases. This CDR3 contains 12 residues. CDR3: CASSGRGLGYTF. The CDR3 DNA sequence: TGTGCCAGCAGCGGCAGGGGGCTTGGCTACACCTTC.

The CDR3, as DNA: TGTGCCATCAGGGCCAACTACGAGCAGTACTTC. It is translated as CAIRANYEQYF. The V gene is TRBV2, the J gene TRBJ2-7; D perhaps matches TRBD1 (5 bases). The CDR3 has 11 residues. Trimming removed 10 bases at V and 3 bases at J, with 10 bases between. The germline gives CDR1 SNHLY, CDR2 FYNNEI.

The CDR3 here is CSAILGPYNEQFF. DNA for the CDR3: TGCAGTGCTATACTAGGCCCCTACAATGAGCAGTTCTTC. This chain links TRBV20-1 with TRBJ2-1, with D possibly matching TRBD2 (5 bases). The CDR3 sequence is 13 residues long. Trimming pared 4 bases from V and 2 bases from J, leaving 9 bases between. CDR1 and CDR2 (germline): DFQATT, SNEGSKA (reference sequence).

The gene calls are TRBV5-4 and TRBJ2-3, with 8 bases lining up with TRBD2. J lost 0 bases, V lost 2 bases, and 5 bases had no gene match. Germline V gene sequence: CDR1 SGHNT, CDR2 YYREEE (reference sequence). The CDR3 extends over 16 amino acids. CDR3 sequence reads: CASSFGGGISTDTQYF. The CDR3 DNA follows: TGTGCCAGCAGCTTTGGCGGGGGGATAAGCACAGATACGCAGTATTTT.

The J gene is TRBJ2-1, the V gene TRBV5-6; the match to TRBD1 covers 9 bases. Germline V gives CDR1 SGHDT, CDR2 YYEEEE. V shed 3 bases, J shed 0 bases, and the junction held 16 bases outside the gene matches. There are 20 residues in the CDR3. For the CDR3, the DNA is TGTGCCAGCAGCTCTATCCCCGGGACAGGGAGCATGAGCTCCTACAATGAGCAGTTCTTC. This codes for CASSSIPGTGSMSSYNEQFF.

V and J are TRBV6-5 and TRBJ2-1; TRBD1 matches 8 bases. CDR1 is MNHEY, CDR2 SVGAGI, per germline. The CDR3 contains 11 residues. J lost 12 bases, V lost 5 bases, and 3 bases had no gene match. The CDR3 protein is CASSPGQGQFF. Here the CDR3 DNA reads TGTGCCAGCAGTCCCGGACAGGGGCAGTTCTTC.

V usage is TRBV2 and J usage is TRBJ1-5, with a tentative D call TRBD1 (5 bases). The CDR3 extends over 15 amino acids. Germline V CDR1 and CDR2: SNHLY, FYNNEI. Trimming left V 0 bases short and J 6 bases short, with 12 bases between. In DNA, the CDR3 is TGTGCCAGCAGTGAAGCAGACAGTCTGGGTCAGCCCCAGCATTTT. Translated: CASSEADSLGQPQHF.

The chain is built from TRBV2 and TRBJ1-1, with 7 nucleotides matching TRBD1. V lost 4 bases, J lost 4 bases, and 6 bases stayed unmatched. Germline V gives CDR1 SNHLY, CDR2 FYNNEI. The CDR3 extends over 14 amino acids. The CDR3 protein is CASSVVRGSTEAFF. CDR3 nucleotides: TGTGCCAGCAGTGTTGTCAGGGGGAGCACTGAAGCTTTCTTT.

DNA of the CDR3: TGTGCCAGCAGTTTCTTGATCCACGAGCAGTACTTC. Its translation: CASSFLIHEQYF. This chain joins TRBV12-3 or TRBV12-4 and TRBJ2-7, with D unclear. V lost 3 bases to trimming and J lost 5 bases, with 8 bases between them. The CDR3 has 12 residues.